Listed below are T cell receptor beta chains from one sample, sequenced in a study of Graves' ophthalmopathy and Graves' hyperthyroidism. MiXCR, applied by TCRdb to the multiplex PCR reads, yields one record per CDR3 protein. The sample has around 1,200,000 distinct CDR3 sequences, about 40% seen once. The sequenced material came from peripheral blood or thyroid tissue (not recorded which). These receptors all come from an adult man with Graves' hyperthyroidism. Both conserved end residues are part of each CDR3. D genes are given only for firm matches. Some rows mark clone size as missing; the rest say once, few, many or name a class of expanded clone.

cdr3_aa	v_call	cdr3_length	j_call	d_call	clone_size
CSADRRGTNYEQYF	TRBV20-1	14	TRBJ2-7	-	many
CASSLFWGSRAEAFF	TRBV7-2	15	TRBJ1-1	-	-
CASRRELAYNSPLHF	TRBV19	15	TRBJ1-6	-	many
CASRDASGYSYEQYF	TRBV6-2/TRBV6-3	15	TRBJ2-7	TRBD2	few
CASVVGAGLNTEAFF	TRBV11-1	15	TRBJ1-1	-	-
CASSESRLAEETQYF	TRBV6-1	15	TRBJ2-5	TRBD2	many
CASSIRTSPIFHYEQYF	TRBV6-1	17	TRBJ2-7	TRBD2	-
CASSTIGGRQEAQYF	TRBV19	15	TRBJ2-5	-	-
CASSFDKNTEAFF	TRBV11-2	13	TRBJ1-1	-	many
CSDLGQGETQYF	TRBV29-1	12	TRBJ2-5	TRBD1	-
CASSSEIGTYEQYF	TRBV7-9	14	TRBJ2-7	-	few
CSARDDVGRGSNEAFF	TRBV20-1	16	TRBJ1-1	-	many
CASSQGVRGGSPLHF	TRBV4-3	15	TRBJ1-6	-	many
CASSLLPRQTETQYF	TRBV7-2	15	TRBJ2-5	-	many
CSARGRTGNGELFF	TRBV20-1	14	TRBJ2-2	TRBD1	-
CASTPRAGGAFPHNQPQHF	TRBV5-1	19	TRBJ1-5	TRBD1	-